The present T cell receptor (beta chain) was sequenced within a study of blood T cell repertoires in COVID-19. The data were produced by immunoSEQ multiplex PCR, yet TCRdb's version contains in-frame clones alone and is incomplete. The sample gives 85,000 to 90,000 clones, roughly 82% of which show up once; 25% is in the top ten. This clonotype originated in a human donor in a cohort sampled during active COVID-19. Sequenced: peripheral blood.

CDR3 sequence: CASSATRGGSDTQYF. CDR3 coding DNA: TGTGCCAGCAGCGCTACTAGAGGGGGCTCAGATACGCAGTATTTT. V usage is TRBV7-8 and J usage is TRBJ2-3; 7 nucleotides line up with TRBD1. Per germline, CDR1 SGHVS and CDR2 FQNEAQ. The CDR3 is 15 residues long. The trim removed 5 bases at V and 4 bases at J, leaving 9 bases unmatched.